This T cell receptor beta chain comes out of a study of beta chain features in type 1 diabetes. The CDR3 loop spans 16 amino acids. Trimming removed 0 bases at V and 0 bases at J, with 9 bases between. The germline gives CDR1 SGHNT, CDR2 YENEEA. Isolated RNA was reverse transcribed in full, so expressed TCRB transcripts were sequenced. Method: immunoSEQ multiplex PCR; TCRdb's copy keeps in-frame clones and lacks some. The table records about 330,000 clones, about 10% of them present only once. To note about this clone: What it binds is not known.

Stem cell-like memory, regulatory, central memory and naive CD4+ cells were sorted via CD45RO/CCR7/CD25/CD127/CD95/CD27. Study-level points and caveats: Across patients, naive, central memory and Treg TCRB repertoires exhibited apparently greater similarity than was observed across healthy donors.

The receptor's source is a woman in her 30s in good health. This chain connects TRBV11-3 to TRBJ2-1, with D perhaps matching TRBD2 (5 bases). The specimen sequenced was naive CD4+ T cells from blood. CDR3 in amino acids: CASSLDLGSSYNEQFF. The CDR3 DNA sequence: TGTGCCAGCAGCTTAGATTTGGGGAGCTCCTACAATGAGCAGTTCTTC.